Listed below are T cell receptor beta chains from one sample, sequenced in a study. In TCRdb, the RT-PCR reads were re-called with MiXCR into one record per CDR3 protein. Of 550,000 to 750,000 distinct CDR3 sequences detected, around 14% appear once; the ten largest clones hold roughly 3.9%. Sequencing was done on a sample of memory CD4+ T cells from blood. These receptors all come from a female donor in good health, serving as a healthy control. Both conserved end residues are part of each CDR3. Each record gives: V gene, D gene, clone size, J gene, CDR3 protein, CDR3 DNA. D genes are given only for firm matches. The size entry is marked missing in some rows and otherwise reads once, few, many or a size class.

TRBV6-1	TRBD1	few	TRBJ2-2	CASTRGRSVTGELFF	TGTGCCAGCACGAGGGGGCGTTCGGTCACCGGGGAGCTGTTTTTT
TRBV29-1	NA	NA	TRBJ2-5	CSVVMGGGTQYF	TGCAGCGTTGTTATGGGTGGGGGGACCCAGTACTTC
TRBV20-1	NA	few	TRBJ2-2	CSASPLVASGELFF	TGCAGTGCTAGCCCATTGGTCGCGTCCGGGGAGCTGTTTTTT
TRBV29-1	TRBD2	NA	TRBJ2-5	CSVEGTRQETQYF	TGCAGCGTTGAAGGGACTAGACAAGAGACCCAGTACTTC
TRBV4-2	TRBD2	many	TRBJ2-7	CASSQDTSAYEQYF	TGTGCCAGCAGCCAAGACACTAGCGCTTACGAGCAGTACTTC
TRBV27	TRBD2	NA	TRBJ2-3	CASSFYRLARSTDTQYF	TGTGCCAGCAGTTTTTATCGACTAGCCCGGAGCACAGATACGCAGTATTTT
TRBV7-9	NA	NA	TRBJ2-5	CASSRDLYPETQYF	TGTGCCAGCAGCCGGGACCTATACCCAGAGACCCAGTACTTC
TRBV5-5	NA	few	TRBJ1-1	CASRRLLDTEAFF	TGTGCCAGCAGACGGCTATTGGACACTGAAGCTTTCTTT
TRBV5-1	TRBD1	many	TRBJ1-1	CASSLVPPGQGYEAFF	TGCGCCAGCAGCTTGGTCCCCCCGGGACAGGGGTATGAAGCTTTCTTT
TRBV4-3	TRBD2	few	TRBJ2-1	CASSQGLAANNEQFF	TGCGCCAGCAGCCAAGGACTAGCGGCCAACAATGAGCAGTTCTTC
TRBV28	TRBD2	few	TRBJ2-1	CASSSSGSEQFF	TGTGCCAGCAGTTCCAGCGGGAGTGAGCAGTTCTTC
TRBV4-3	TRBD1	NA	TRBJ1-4	CASSRLKQGAYSEYEKLFF	TGCGCCAGCAGCCGACTCAAACAGGGGGCTTATTCCGAATATGAAAAACTGTTTTTT
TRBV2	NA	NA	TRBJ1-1	CASSEAPTNGFF	TGTGCCAGCAGTGAAGCCCCCACGAATGGTTTCTTT
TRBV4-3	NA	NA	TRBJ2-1	CASSQDEGGRGRPYEQFF	TGCGCCAGCAGCCAAGATGAGGGAGGAAGGGGGCGCCCCTATGAGCAGTTCTTC
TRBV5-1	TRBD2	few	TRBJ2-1	CASSGGLSGAYNEQFF	TGCGCCAGCAGCGGGGGACTATCAGGAGCATACAATGAGCAGTTCTTC
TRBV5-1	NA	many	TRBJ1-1	CASSLEPANTEAFF	TGCGCCAGCAGCTTGGAGCCAGCGAACACTGAAGCTTTCTTT
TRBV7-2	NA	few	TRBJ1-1	CASSLEARYTEAFF	TGTGCCAGCAGCTTAGAGGCCAGGTACACTGAAGCTTTCTTT
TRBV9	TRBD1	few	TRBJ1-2	CASYTGGGYTF	TGTGCCAGTTACACAGGGGGTGGCTACACCTTC
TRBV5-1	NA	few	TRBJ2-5	CASSAGQTQYF	TGCGCCAGCAGCGCGGGACAGACCCAGTACTTC
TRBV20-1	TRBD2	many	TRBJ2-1	CSARDSRTSGSHNEQFF	TGCAGTGCTAGAGATTCCAGGACTAGCGGGAGTCACAATGAGCAGTTCTTC
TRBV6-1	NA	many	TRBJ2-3	CASSENPLAMDTQYF	TGTGCCAGCAGTGAAAATCCCCTAGCGATGGATACGCAGTATTTT
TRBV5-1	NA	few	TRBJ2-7	CASSRSGTPSVEQYF	TGCGCCAGCAGCAGATCCGGGACTCCAAGCGTCGAGCAGTACTTC
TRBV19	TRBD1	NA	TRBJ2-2	CATLGTGGYGELFF	TGTGCCACACTGGGGACAGGGGGTTACGGGGAGCTGTTTTTT
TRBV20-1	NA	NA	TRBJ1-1	CSAREGDSGTEAFF	TGCAGTGCTAGAGAGGGGGATTCCGGGACAGAAGCTTTCTTT
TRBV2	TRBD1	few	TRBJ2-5	CASRQGAGQETQYF	TGTGCCAGCAGACAGGGGGCAGGCCAAGAGACCCAGTACTTC
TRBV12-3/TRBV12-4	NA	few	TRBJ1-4	CASRQSATNEKLFF	TGTGCCAGCAGGCAGAGTGCAACTAATGAAAAACTGTTTTTT
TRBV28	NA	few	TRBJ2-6	CASVPAGAISGANVLTF	TGTGCCAGCGTCCCGGCAGGGGCGATCTCTGGGGCCAACGTCCTGACTTTC
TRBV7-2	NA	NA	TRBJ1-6	CASRSTESSPLHF	TGTGCCAGCAGGTCGACAGAAAGCTCACCCCTCCACTTT
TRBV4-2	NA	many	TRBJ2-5	CASSRPGEETQYF	TGTGCCAGCAGCCGACCGGGAGAAGAGACCCAGTACTTC
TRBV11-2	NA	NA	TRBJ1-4	CASSLAGGTNEKLFF	TGTGCCAGCAGCTTAGCTGGCGGCACTAATGAAAAACTGTTTTTT
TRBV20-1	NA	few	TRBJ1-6	CSAIPLDGESYNSPLHF	TGCAGTGCTATCCCCCTGGACGGGGAGTCCTATAATTCACCCCTCCACTTT
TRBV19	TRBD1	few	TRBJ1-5	CASSIIPQGGSQPQHF	TGTGCCAGTAGTATAATCCCGCAGGGGGGAAGTCAGCCCCAGCATTTT
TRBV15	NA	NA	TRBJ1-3	CATSRDLDAGNTIYF	TGTGCCACCAGCAGAGATCTGGACGCTGGAAACACCATATATTTT
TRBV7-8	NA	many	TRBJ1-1	CASSQIGLRRTEAFF	TGTGCCAGCAGTCAGATAGGGCTTAGGCGGACTGAAGCTTTCTTT
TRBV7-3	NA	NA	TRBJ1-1	CASSLSQIDTEAFF	TGTGCCAGCAGCTTAAGCCAGATTGACACTGAAGCTTTCTTT
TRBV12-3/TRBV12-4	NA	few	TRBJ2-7	CASSPRQGLLEQYF	TGTGCCAGCAGTCCCAGACAGGGACTCCTGGAGCAGTACTTC
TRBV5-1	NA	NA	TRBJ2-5	CASSLFQEETQYF	TGCGCCAGCAGCTTGTTCCAGGAAGAGACCCAGTACTTC
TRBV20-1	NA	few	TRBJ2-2	CSAGEGQNTGELFF	TGCAGTGCAGGGGAAGGACAGAACACCGGGGAGCTGTTTTTT
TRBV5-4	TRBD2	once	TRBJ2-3	CASSLDLAGDRGQYF	TGTGCCAGCAGCTTGGACCTAGCGGGGGATCGTGGGCAGTATTTT
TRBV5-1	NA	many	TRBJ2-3	CATGLGEVSTDTQYF	TGCGCCACCGGGCTGGGGGAAGTGAGCACAGATACGCAGTATTTT
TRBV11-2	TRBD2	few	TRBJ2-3	CASSQGLAGSETTDTQYF	TGTGCCAGCAGCCAGGGACTAGCGGGCTCAGAAACGACAGATACGCAGTATTTT
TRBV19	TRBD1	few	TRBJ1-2	CASSPRQGGRTHYGYTF	TGTGCCAGTAGTCCCCGACAGGGTGGTAGGACGCACTATGGCTACACCTTC
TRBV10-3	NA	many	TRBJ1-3	CASGGAGNTIYF	TGTGCCAGCGGAGGAGCAGGAAACACCATATATTTT
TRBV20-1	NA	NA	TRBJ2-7	CSARMRSSYEQYF	TGCAGTGCTAGAATGAGGAGCTCCTACGAGCAGTACTTC
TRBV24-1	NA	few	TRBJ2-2	CATSVSGELFF	TGTGCCACCAGTGTTTCCGGGGAGCTGTTTTTT
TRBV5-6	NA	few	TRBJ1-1	CASSLYRGTEAFF	TGTGCCAGCAGCTTATATCGGGGAACTGAAGCTTTCTTT
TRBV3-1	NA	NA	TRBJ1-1	CASSQDWINTEAFF	TGTGCCAGCAGCCAAGATTGGATTAACACTGAAGCTTTCTTT
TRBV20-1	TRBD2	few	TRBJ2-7	CSATDILAAPYEQYF	TGCAGTGCTACGGATATACTAGCGGCTCCCTACGAGCAGTACTTC
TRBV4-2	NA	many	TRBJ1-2	CASSQGAGGLYGYTF	TGTGCCAGCAGCCAAGGGGCGGGGGGCCTCTATGGCTACACCTTC
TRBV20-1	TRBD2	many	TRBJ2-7	CSAREGLATTYEQYF	TGCAGTGCTAGAGAGGGACTAGCGACAACCTACGAGCAGTACTTC
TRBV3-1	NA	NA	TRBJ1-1	CASSPPGGAEAFF	TGTGCCAGCAGCCCCCCCGGGGGTGCTGAAGCTTTCTTT
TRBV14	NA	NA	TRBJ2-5	CASRPTGRAETQYF	TGTGCCAGCAGGCCAACTGGGAGAGCGGAGACCCAGTACTTC
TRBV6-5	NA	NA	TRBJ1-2	CASSSGVGYGYTF	TGTGCCAGCAGTTCTGGGGTAGGCTATGGCTACACCTTC
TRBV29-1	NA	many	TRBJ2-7	CSVPGLGFPYEQYF	TGCAGCGTACCAGGGCTTGGTTTCCCCTACGAGCAGTACTTC